These 11 T cell receptor beta chains share one sample of origin, sequenced in a study of beta chain features in type 1 diabetes. Study results and limitations: In all four CD4+ subsets, TCRB CDR3 length was significantly, moderately reduced in type 1 diabetes.

cDNA synthesis used the whole RNA isolate, giving expressed TCRB sequences. The data were produced by immunoSEQ multiplex PCR, yet TCRdb's version contains in-frame clones alone and is incomplete. In the table there are 600,000 or so clones, about an eighth of which are singletons. Their specific antigens are unknown. The sample consisted of naive CD4+ T cells from blood. All receptors derive from a man younger than 30 with type 1 diabetes.

The chain joins TRBV29-1 to TRBJ1-1; D is unresolved. The CDR3 is 11 amino acids. Between the trimmed V and J ends, which lost 4 bases and 6 bases, there was a span of 9 bases. CDR1 is SQVTM and CDR2 is ANQGSEA in the germline V gene. CDR3 coding DNA: TGCAGCGTTGGGGGTGGGCCTGAAGCTTTCTTT. Residues: CSVGGGPEAFF.

The table lists this clone with a few counts. The gene calls are TRBV30 and TRBJ1-6, with 7 nucleotides matching TRBD1. The V segment lost 2 bases and the J segment 6 bases; nucleotides outside the gene matches: 7. The CDR3 runs to 15 residues. Germline V gene lookup returns CDR1 GTSNPN and CDR2 SVGIG (reference sequence). CDR3 bases: TGTGCCTGGAGTCGACCCGGGACAGTTAATTCACCCCTCCACTTT. It yields the protein CAWSRPGTVNSPLHF.

The chain employs TRBV4-3 and TRBJ1-2, with D unclear. The CDR3 has 18 amino acids. The germline CDR1 and CDR2 sequences are LGHNA and YSLEER. V was shortened by 1 base and J by 6 bases, with 24 bases between the two germline ends. In nucleotides, the CDR3 is TGCGCCAGCAGCCAAGCGAGGAGGGCCCTCCAAGTCCGCAATGGCTACACCTTC. Translating it yields CASSQARRALQVRNGYTF.

V gene TRBV4-3 combines with J gene TRBJ2-3; D uncertain. This CDR3 has 14 amino acids. V lost 0 bases and J 2 bases, leaving 6 bases between the germline ends. The V gene's germline CDR1 is LGHNA and CDR2 YSLEER. CDR3 bases: TGCGCCAGCAGCCAAGATCGACACACAGATACGCAGTATTTT. Encoded protein: CASSQDRHTDTQYF.

This clone was detected a few times. V and J are TRBV30 and TRBJ2-3; 9 bases are shared with TRBD2. Germline V gene data show CDR1 as GTSNPN and CDR2 as SVGIG (reference sequence). Trimming removed 7 bases from V and 4 bases from J; junction bases left unmatched: 15. The length of the CDR3 is 16 residues. CDR3 in DNA: TGTGCCTCCGGAGTGTTGGCGGGGGGGTTATCAGATACGCAGTATTTT. The encoded protein is CASGVLAGGLSDTQYF.

This clone was counted at least ten times. The rearrangement links TRBV14 to TRBJ2-1; possibly TRBD2 for D (5 bases). Germline lookup yields CDR1 SGHDN and CDR2 FVKESK. Trimming removed 2 bases at V and 7 bases at J, with 9 bases between. The CDR3 contains 13 residues. In DNA, the CDR3 is TGTGCCAGCAGCCAACGATCGGGAAATGAGCAGTTCTTC. Translating gives CASSQRSGNEQFF.

This chain joins TRBV10-3 and TRBJ2-7, with 9 bases aligning to TRBD1. Losses at the gene ends were 7 bases for V and 4 bases for J; bases not matched to a gene: 11. Germline CDR1 reads ENHRY; CDR2 reads SYGVKD. The CDR3 has 15 amino acids. The CDR3 DNA follows: TGTGCCATCATGGGGGGACAGGGACCTTCTTACGAGCAGTACTTC. Its translation: CAIMGGQGPSYEQYF.

The chain couples TRBV9 to TRBJ2-5; 7 bases align to TRBD1. The ends lost 3 bases at V and 3 bases at J; junction bases unmatched: 5. Germline V gene data show CDR1 as SGDLS and CDR2 as YYNGEE. The CDR3 extends over 14 amino acids. The CDR3 reads CASSEGTVEETQYF. CDR3 nucleotide sequence: TGTGCCAGCAGCGAGGGGACAGTAGAAGAGACCCAGTACTTC.

V is TRBV30 and J is TRBJ1-2, with a possible D match to TRBD1 (5 bases). The CDR3 runs to 18 residues. V lost 2 bases and J 8 bases, leaving 30 bases between the germline ends. Looked up from germline, CDR1 is GTSNPN and CDR2 is SVGIG (reference sequence). Here the CDR3 reads CAWSSYQPGTLPAYGYTF. The CDR3 coding sequence is TGTGCCTGGAGTTCTTATCAGCCGGGGACGCTTCCCGCCTACGGCTACACCTTC.

The rearrangement links TRBV4-2 to TRBJ1-4; D is undetermined. V shed 7 bases and J shed 3 bases, with 15 bases lying between them. Looked up from germline, CDR1 is LGHNA and CDR2 is YNFKEQ. This CDR3 region has 15 residues. The CDR3: CASNRLGGPNEKLFF. Here the CDR3 DNA reads TGTGCCAGCAACCGACTAGGAGGGCCTAATGAAAAACTGTTTTTT.

Regarding this clone: This same CDR3 is encoded by further DNA sequences in the sample. The chain couples TRBV5-4 to TRBJ1-2; 8 bases match TRBD1. With 4 bases clipped from V and 2 bases from J, the junction kept 7 bases outside the gene matches. Per germline, CDR1 SGHNT and CDR2 YYREEE (reference sequence). The CDR3 totals 15 residues. CDR3 sequence: CASSLGTGPNYGYTF. The CDR3 DNA reads TGTGCCAGCAGCCTTGGGACAGGTCCCAACTATGGCTACACCTTC.